What follows describes a single T cell receptor (beta chain). The antigen is undetermined. The data derive from a study of cytomegalovirus exposure and HLA in healthy donors. About the study: The 90 to 150 validation repertoires, a later analysis reported, used the same platform as the 650 to 800 repertoires from the first cohort.

Measured with immunoSEQ multiplex PCR; TCRdb has only the in-frame clones, and not every one. The sample records 150,000 to 180,000 clones, approximately 86% being singletons. Study-level results: Confirmation in vitro established that a few CMV-associated chains were specific for CMV antigens. The study listed some 160 cytomegalovirus-associated TCR beta chains. Clusters of TCRs from the first cohort tended to co-occur in the 130 or so validation repertoires (as a later analysis found).

J gave up 5 bases and V 6 bases, and 10 bases lay outside the gene matches. The germline CDR1 and CDR2 sequences are SQVTM and ANQGSEA. The CDR3 has 16 residues. The specimen was PBMCs. The chain has TRBV29-1 and TRBJ2-2; 12 positions agree with TRBD1. This receptor was taken from a man between 18 and 35 years old in good health and CMV-seropositive. The CDR3 protein is CSVGRDRGLNTGELFF. For the CDR3, the DNA is TGCAGCGTGGGCCGGGACAGGGGGCTAAATACCGGGGAGCTGTTTTTT.